The TCR beta chain described here comes from a study of T cell repertoires in cytomegalovirus infection. The overall study: TCR beta signatures that were public indicated CMV infection and matching HLA type.

Study findings and constraints: Dominating the ex vivo response were HLA-C-restricted CMV-specific TCR beta clonotypes.

This clonotype was found a few times. Antigen specificity is unknown. TCRdb called the reads again in MiXCR, with one record for every CDR3 protein. The sample lists some 560,000 distinct CDR3 sequences, about 40% seen once, with 48% in the top ten. The V gene lost 4 bases and the J gene lost 7 bases, with 16 bases spanning the gap. In germline, CDR1 is SEHNR, CDR2 FQNEAQ (reference sequence). This CDR3 is built from 14 residues. The TCR originated in a human donor in good health (CMV status not recorded). Some clones in this sample may be carry-over from other donors' samples. V and J are TRBV7-9 and TRBJ1-2; possible D gene TRBD1, 6 bases. Here the sequenced sample was cultured PBMCs, taken from culture after CMV antigen stimulation. The CDR3 region has the DNA TGTGCCAGCAGCTCGGACACTCTAGGGGGTGGCTACACCTTC. Protein: CASSSDTLGGGYTF.